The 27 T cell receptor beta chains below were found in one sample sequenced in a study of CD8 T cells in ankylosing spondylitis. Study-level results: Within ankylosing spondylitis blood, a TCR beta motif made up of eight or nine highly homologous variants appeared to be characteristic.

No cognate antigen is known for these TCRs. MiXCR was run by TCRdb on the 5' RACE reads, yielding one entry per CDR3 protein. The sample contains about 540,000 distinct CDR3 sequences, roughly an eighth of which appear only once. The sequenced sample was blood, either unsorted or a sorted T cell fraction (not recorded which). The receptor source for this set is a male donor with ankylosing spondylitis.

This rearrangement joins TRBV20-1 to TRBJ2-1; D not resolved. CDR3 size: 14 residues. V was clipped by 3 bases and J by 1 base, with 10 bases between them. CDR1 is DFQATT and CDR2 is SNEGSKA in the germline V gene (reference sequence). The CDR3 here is CSASPRKSYNEQFF. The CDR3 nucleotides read TGCAGTGCTAGCCCGCGGAAATCCTACAATGAGCAGTTCTTC.

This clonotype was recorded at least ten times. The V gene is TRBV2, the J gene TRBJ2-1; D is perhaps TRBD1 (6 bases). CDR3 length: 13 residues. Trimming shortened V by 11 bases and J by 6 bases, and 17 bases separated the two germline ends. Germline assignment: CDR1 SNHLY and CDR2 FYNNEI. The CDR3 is CAVQGDLANEQFF. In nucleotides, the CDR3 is TGTGCCGTACAGGGTGACTTGGCCAATGAGCAGTTCTTC.

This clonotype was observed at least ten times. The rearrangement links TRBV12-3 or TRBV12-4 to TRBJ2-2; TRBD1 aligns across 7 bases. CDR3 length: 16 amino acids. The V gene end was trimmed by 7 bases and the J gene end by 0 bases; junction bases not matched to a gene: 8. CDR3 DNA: TGTGCCAGCACCTATGCCGGGACAGCGAACACCGGGGAGCTGTTTTTT. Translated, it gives CASTYAGTANTGELFF.

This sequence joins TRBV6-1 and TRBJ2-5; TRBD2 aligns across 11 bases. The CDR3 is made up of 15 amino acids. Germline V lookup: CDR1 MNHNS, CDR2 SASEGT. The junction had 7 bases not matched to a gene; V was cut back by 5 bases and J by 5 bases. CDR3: CASSPIAGGYETQYF. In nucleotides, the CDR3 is TGTGCCAGCAGTCCCATAGCGGGAGGGTATGAGACCCAGTACTTC.

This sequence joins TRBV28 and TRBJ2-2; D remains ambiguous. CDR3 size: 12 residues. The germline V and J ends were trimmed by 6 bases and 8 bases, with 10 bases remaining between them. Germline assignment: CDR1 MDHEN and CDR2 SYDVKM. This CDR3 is CASSPRWGELFF. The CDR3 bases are TGTGCCAGCAGCCCCCGGTGGGGGGAGCTGTTTTTT.

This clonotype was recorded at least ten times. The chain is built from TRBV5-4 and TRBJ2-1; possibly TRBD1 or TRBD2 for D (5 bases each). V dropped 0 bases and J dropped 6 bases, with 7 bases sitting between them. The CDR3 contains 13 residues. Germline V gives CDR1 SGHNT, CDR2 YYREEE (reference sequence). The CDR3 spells CASSLVGGNEQFF. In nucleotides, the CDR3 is TGTGCCAGCAGCTTGGTTGGGGGCAATGAGCAGTTCTTC.

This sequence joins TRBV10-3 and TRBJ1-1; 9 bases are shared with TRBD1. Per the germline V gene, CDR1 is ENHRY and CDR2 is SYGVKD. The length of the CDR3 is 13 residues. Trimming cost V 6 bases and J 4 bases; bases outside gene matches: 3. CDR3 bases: TGTGCCATCAGGGCGACAGGGGGCACTGAAGCTTTCTTT. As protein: CAIRATGGTEAFF.

The CDR3 loop reads CAITSTWAGEQFF. The CDR3 DNA sequence: TGTGCCATCACCTCAACCTGGGCAGGCGAGCAGTTCTTC. The V gene is TRBV10-3, the J gene TRBJ2-1; D is uncertain. The CDR3 has 13 amino acids. V was trimmed by 7 bases and J by 10 bases, leaving 17 bases between them. CDR1 ENHRY and CDR2 SYGVKD come from the germline V gene.

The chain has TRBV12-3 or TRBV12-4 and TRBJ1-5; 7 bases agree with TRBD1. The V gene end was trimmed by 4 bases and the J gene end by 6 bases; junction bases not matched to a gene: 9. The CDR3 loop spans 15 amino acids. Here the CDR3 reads CASSSRDSGLQPQHF. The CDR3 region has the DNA TGTGCCAGCAGTTCCCGGGACAGTGGACTTCAGCCCCAGCATTTT.

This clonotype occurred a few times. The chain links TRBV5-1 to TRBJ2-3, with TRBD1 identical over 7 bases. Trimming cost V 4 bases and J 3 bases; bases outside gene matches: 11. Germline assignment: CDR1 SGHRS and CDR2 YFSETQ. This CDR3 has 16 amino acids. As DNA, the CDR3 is TGCGCCAGCAGCCAGAAAGCAGGGGGAAGGACAGATACGCAGTATTTT. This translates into CASSQKAGGRTDTQYF. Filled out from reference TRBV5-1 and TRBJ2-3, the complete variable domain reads KAGVTQTPRYLIKTRGQQVTLSCSPISGHRSVSWYQQTPGQGLQFLFEYFSETQRNKGNFPGRFSGRQFSNSRSEMNVSTLELGDSALYLCASSQKAGGRTDTQYFGPGTRLTVL.

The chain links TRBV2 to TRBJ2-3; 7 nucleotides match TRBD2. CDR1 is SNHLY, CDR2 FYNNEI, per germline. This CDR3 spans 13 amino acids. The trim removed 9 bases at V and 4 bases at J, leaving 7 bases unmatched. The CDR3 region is CARGGSGSDTQYF. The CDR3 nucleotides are TGTGCCAGGGGGGGGAGCGGTTCAGATACGCAGTATTTT.

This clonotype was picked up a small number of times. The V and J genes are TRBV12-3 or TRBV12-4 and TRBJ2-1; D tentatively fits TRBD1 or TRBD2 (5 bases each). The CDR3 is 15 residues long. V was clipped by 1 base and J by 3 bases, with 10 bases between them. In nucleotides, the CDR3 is TGTGCCAGCAGTTTAGGGGACGCCCGCTACAATGAGCAGTTCTTC. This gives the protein CASSLGDARYNEQFF.

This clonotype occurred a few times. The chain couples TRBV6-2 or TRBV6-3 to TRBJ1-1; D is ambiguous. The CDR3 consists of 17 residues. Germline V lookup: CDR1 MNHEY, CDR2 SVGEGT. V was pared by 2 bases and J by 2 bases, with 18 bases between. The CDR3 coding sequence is TGTGCCAGCAGTTACACGCGACGGGCTTCAACCAACACTGAAGCTTTCTTT. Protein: CASSYTRRASTNTEAFF.

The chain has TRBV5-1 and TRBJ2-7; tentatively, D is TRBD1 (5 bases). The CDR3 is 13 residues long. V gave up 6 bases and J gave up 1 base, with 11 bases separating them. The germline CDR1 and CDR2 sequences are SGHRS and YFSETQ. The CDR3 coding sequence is TGCGCCAGCAATCGCAGGGATTCCTACGAGCAGTACTTC. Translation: CASNRRDSYEQYF.

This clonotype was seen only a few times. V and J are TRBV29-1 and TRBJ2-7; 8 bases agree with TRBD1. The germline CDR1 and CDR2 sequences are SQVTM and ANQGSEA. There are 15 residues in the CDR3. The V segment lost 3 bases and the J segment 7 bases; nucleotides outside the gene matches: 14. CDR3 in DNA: TGCAGCGTTGACAAGGGGCAGGGGGCCCCTGGGGAGCAGTACTTC. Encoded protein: CSVDKGQGAPGEQYF.

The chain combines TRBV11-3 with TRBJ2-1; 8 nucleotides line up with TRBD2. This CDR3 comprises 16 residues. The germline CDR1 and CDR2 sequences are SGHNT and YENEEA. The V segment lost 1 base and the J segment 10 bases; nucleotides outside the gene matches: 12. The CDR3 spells CASSLVSGGEREEQFF. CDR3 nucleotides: TGTGCCAGCAGCTTAGTTTCGGGAGGCGAGCGGGAGGAGCAGTTCTTC. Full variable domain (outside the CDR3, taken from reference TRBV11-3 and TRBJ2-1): EAGVVQSPRYKIIEKKQPVAFWCNPISGHNTLYWYLQNLGQGPELLIRYENEEAVDDSQLPKDRFSAERLKGVDSTLKIQPAELGDSAVYLCASSLVSGGEREEQFFGPGTRLTVL.

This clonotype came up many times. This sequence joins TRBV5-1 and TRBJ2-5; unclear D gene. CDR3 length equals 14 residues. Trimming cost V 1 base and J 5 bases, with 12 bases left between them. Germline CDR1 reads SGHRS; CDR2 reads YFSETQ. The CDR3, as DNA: TGCGCCAGCAGCTTGTCGTCCACTTGGGAGACCCAGTACTTC. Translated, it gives CASSLSSTWETQYF.

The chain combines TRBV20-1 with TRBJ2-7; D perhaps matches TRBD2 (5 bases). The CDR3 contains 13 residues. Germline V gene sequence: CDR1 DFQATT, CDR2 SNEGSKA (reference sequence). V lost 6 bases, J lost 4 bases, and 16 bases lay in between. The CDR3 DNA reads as TGCAGTGCCCCGGACCCGCGGGTGTACGAGCAGTACTTC. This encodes CSAPDPRVYEQYF.

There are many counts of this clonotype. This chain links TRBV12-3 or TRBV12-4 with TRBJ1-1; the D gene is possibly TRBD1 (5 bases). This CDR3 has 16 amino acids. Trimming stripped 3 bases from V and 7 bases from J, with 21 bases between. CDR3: CASSFCGDRDACEAFF. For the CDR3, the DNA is TGTGCCAGCAGTTTTTGTGGGGACCGGGACGCTTGTGAAGCTTTCTTT.

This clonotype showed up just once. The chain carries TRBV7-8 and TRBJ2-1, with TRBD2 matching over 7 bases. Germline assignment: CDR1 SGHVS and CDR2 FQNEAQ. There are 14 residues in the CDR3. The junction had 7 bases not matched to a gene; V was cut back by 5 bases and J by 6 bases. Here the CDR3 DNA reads TGTGCCAGCAGCGTTCTAGCGGCTATCAATGAGCAGTTCTTC. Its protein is CASSVLAAINEQFF. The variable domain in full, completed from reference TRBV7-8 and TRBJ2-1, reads GAGVSQSPRYKVAKRGQDVALRCDPISGHVSLFWYQQALGQGPEFLTYFQNEAQLDKSGLPSDRFFAERPEGSVSTLKIQRTQQEDSAVYLCASSVLAAINEQFFGPGTRLTVL.

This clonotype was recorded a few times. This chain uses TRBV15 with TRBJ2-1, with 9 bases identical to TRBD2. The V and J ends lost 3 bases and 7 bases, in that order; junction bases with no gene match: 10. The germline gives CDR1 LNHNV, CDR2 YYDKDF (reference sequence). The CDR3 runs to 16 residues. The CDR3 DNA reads TGTGCCACCAGCAGCCTGACTAGCGGCGGGGGGAATGAGCAGTTCTTC. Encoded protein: CATSSLTSGGGNEQFF. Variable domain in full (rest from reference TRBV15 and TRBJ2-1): DAMVIQNPRYQVTQFGKPVTLSCSQTLNHNVMYWYQQKSSQAPKLLFHYYDKDFNNEADTPDNFQSRRPNTSFCFLDIRSPGLGDTAMYLCATSSLTSGGGNEQFFGPGTRLTVL.

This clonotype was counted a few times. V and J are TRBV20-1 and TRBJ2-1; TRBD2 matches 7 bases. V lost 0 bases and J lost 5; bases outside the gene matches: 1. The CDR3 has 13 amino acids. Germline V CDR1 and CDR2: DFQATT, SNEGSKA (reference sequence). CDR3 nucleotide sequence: TGCAGTGCTAGAGAGAGCGGGGACAATGAGCAGTTCTTC. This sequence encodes CSARESGDNEQFF.

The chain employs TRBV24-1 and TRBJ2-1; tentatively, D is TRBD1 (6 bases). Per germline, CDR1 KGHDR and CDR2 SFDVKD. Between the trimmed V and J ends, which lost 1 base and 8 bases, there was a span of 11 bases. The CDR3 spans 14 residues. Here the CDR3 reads CATSDLGGMDEQFF. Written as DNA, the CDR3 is TGTGCCACCAGTGATTTAGGGGGAATGGATGAGCAGTTCTTC.

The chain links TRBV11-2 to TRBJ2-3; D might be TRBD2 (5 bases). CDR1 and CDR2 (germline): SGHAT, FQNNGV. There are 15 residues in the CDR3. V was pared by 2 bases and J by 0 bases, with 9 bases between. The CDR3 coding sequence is TGTGCCAGCAGCTTACGGGGTCCTAGCACAGATACGCAGTATTTT. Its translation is CASSLRGPSTDTQYF.

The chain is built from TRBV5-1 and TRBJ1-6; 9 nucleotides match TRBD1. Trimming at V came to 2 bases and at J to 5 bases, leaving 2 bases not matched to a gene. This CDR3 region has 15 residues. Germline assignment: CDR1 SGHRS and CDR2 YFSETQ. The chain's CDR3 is CASSFGTGHNSPLHF. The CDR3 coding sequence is TGCGCCAGCAGCTTCGGGACAGGGCATAATTCACCCCTCCACTTT. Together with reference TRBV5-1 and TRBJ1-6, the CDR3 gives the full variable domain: KAGVTQTPRYLIKTRGQQVTLSCSPISGHRSVSWYQQTPGQGLQFLFEYFSETQRNKGNFPGRFSGRQFSNSRSEMNVSTLELGDSALYLCASSFGTGHNSPLHFGNGTRLTVT.

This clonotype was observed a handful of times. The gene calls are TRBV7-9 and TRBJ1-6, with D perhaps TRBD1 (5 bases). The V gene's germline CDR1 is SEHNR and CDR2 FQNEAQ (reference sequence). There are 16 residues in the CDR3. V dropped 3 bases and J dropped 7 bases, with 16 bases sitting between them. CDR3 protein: CASSLGSGTRNSPLHF. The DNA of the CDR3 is TGTGCCAGCAGCTTGGGCTCGGGGACGCGGAATTCACCCCTCCACTTT.

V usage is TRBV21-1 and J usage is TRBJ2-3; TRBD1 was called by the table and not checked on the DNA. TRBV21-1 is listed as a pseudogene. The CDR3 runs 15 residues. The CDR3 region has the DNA TGTGCCAGCAGCCACGACAGGGCAACCGCAGATACGCAGTATTTT. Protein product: CASSHDRATADTQYF.